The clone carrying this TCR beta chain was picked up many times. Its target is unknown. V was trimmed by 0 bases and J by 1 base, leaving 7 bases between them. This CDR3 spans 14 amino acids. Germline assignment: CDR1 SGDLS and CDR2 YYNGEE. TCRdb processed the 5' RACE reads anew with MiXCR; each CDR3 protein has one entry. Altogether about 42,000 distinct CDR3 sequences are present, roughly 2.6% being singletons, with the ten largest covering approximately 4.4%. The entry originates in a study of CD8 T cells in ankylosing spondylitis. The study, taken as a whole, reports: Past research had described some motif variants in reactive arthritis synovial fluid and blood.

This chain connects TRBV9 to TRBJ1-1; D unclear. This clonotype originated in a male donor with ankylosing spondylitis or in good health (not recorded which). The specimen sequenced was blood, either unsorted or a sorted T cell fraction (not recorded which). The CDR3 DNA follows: TGTGCCAGCAGCGTAGCTGTGGCGAACACTGAAGCTTTCTTT. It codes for CASSVAVANTEAFF.